This is a list of T cell receptor beta chains from one sample in a study of T cell responses to AZD1222 COVID-19 vaccine. TCRdb's table, derived via immunoSEQ multiplex PCR, lists solely in-frame clones and lacks some. This table holds 100,000 to 150,000 clones, more than 75% found once. Sequenced material: peripheral blood, taken on day 0 of AZD1222 vaccination. These receptors originate from an adult in good health. The CDR3 runs from the conserved cysteine through the conserved F or W. Fields, in order: D gene, J gene, V gene, clone size, CDR3 protein, CDR3 DNA. The D gene is left open where the match is weak. Not every row has a clone size; where given, it reads once, few, many or a size class.

D gene: NA
J gene: TRBJ1-2
V gene: TRBV19
clone size: NA
CDR3 protein: CASKEGGLLQGGYTF
CDR3 DNA: TGTGCCAGTAAGGAAGGGGGGCTACTTCAGGGAGGCTACACCTTC

D gene: TRBD1
J gene: TRBJ1-5
V gene: TRBV10-3
clone size: few
CDR3 protein: CASQQGAEQPQHF
CDR3 DNA: TGTGCCTCCCAGCAGGGGGCAGAACAGCCCCAGCATTTT

D gene: NA
J gene: TRBJ1-5
V gene: TRBV4-1
clone size: NA
CDR3 protein: CASSQPLGQVNQPQHF
CDR3 DNA: TGCGCCAGCAGCCAACCACTTGGACAAGTCAATCAGCCCCAGCATTTT

D gene: NA
J gene: TRBJ1-5
V gene: TRBV7-6
clone size: once
CDR3 protein: CASIPTAGLGYRDLDNQPQHF
CDR3 DNA: TGTGCCAGCATCCCGACTGCGGGCCTCGGGTATCGGGACCTGGACAATCAGCCCCAGCATTTT

D gene: TRBD1
J gene: TRBJ1-1
V gene: TRBV7-2
clone size: NA
CDR3 protein: CASSSGQGPFTEAFF
CDR3 DNA: TGTGCCAGCAGCTCGGGACAGGGGCCATTCACTGAAGCTTTCTTT

D gene: NA
J gene: TRBJ2-7
V gene: TRBV10-1
clone size: NA
CDR3 protein: CASSESWQGIYEQYF
CDR3 DNA: TGCGCCAGCAGTGAGTCGTGGCAGGGGATCTACGAGCAGTACTTC

D gene: NA
J gene: TRBJ2-2
V gene: TRBV7-9
clone size: NA
CDR3 protein: CASSLGRAGELFF
CDR3 DNA: TGTGCCAGCAGCCTCGGCAGGGCCGGGGAGCTGTTTTTT

D gene: NA
J gene: TRBJ1-3
V gene: TRBV4-3
clone size: NA
CDR3 protein: CASSQGVTSGNTIYF
CDR3 DNA: TGCGCCAGCAGCCAAGGAGTTACCTCTGGAAACACCATATATTTT

D gene: NA
J gene: TRBJ1-5
V gene: TRBV6-2/TRBV6-3
clone size: few
CDR3 protein: CASSYPLRGEGSNQPQHF
CDR3 DNA: TGTGCCAGCAGTTACCCCCTCCGAGGGGAAGGGAGCAATCAGCCCCAGCATTTT

D gene: NA
J gene: TRBJ1-6
V gene: TRBV18
clone size: NA
CDR3 protein: CASSPRENSPLHF
CDR3 DNA: TGTGCCAGCTCACCACGGGAGAATTCACCCCTCCACTTT

D gene: NA
J gene: TRBJ1-6
V gene: TRBV29-1
clone size: NA
CDR3 protein: CSVATNNNSPLHF
CDR3 DNA: TGCAGCGTTGCGACAAATAATAATTCACCCCTCCACTTT

D gene: NA
J gene: TRBJ2-3
V gene: TRBV6-5
clone size: once
CDR3 protein: CATTRGAQYF
CDR3 DNA: TGTGCCACGACTAGAGGCGCGCAGTATTTT

D gene: TRBD1
J gene: TRBJ2-6
V gene: TRBV9
clone size: NA
CDR3 protein: CASSVPRTGGISGANVLTF
CDR3 DNA: TGTGCCAGCAGCGTACCGAGGACAGGGGGGATTTCTGGGGCCAACGTCCTGACTTTC

D gene: NA
J gene: TRBJ1-5
V gene: TRBV6-5
clone size: NA
CDR3 protein: CASSRDPNQPQHF
CDR3 DNA: TGTGCCAGCAGTCGGGATCCCAATCAGCCCCAGCATTTT

D gene: TRBD1
J gene: TRBJ1-5
V gene: TRBV7-9
clone size: NA
CDR3 protein: CASDRRDRGLLSNQPQHF
CDR3 DNA: TGTGCCAGCGATAGGAGGGACAGGGGTCTCTTGAGCAATCAGCCCCAGCATTTT

D gene: NA
J gene: TRBJ2-7
V gene: TRBV10-2
clone size: once
CDR3 protein: CASSESFKGSYEQYF
CDR3 DNA: TGCGCCAGCAGTGAAAGCTTTAAGGGCTCCTACGAGCAGTACTTC

D gene: TRBD1
J gene: TRBJ1-5
V gene: TRBV4-3
clone size: once
CDR3 protein: CASSQEHRGSQPQHF
CDR3 DNA: TGCGCCAGCAGCCAAGAGCACAGGGGATCTCAGCCCCAGCATTTT

D gene: NA
J gene: TRBJ1-1
V gene: TRBV29-1
clone size: NA
CDR3 protein: CSVYQWGGKTEAFF
CDR3 DNA: TGCAGCGTTTATCAATGGGGGGGTAAAACTGAAGCTTTCTTT

D gene: NA
J gene: TRBJ1-6
V gene: TRBV9
clone size: NA
CDR3 protein: CASSVEARHNSPLHF
CDR3 DNA: TGTGCCAGCAGCGTAGAGGCACGTCATAATTCACCCCTCCACTTT

D gene: NA
J gene: TRBJ2-7
V gene: TRBV6-5
clone size: NA
CDR3 protein: CASSYNRDSYEQYF
CDR3 DNA: TGTGCCAGCAGTTACAACAGGGATTCCTACGAGCAGTACTTC

D gene: NA
J gene: TRBJ1-6
V gene: TRBV21-1
clone size: many
CDR3 protein: CASRPPGPGGSPLHF
CDR3 DNA: TGTGCCAGCCGCCCCCCCGGACCGGGGGGCTCACCCCTCCACTTT

D gene: NA
J gene: TRBJ1-5
V gene: TRBV7-2
clone size: NA
CDR3 protein: CASSTRRGVDQPQHF
CDR3 DNA: TGTGCCAGCAGCACCCGGCGGGGAGTGGATCAGCCCCAGCATTTT

D gene: NA
J gene: TRBJ2-7
V gene: TRBV6-5
clone size: few
CDR3 protein: CASSLGEEQYF
CDR3 DNA: TGTGCCAGCAGCCTCGGGGAAGAGCAGTACTTC

D gene: NA
J gene: TRBJ2-7
V gene: TRBV7-9
clone size: NA
CDR3 protein: CASSGGDVGRQRSYEQYF
CDR3 DNA: TGTGCCAGCAGCGGAGGGGACGTAGGGAGACAAAGGTCCTACGAGCAGTACTTC

D gene: NA
J gene: TRBJ1-1
V gene: TRBV6-5
clone size: NA
CDR3 protein: CASSSHRNTEAFF
CDR3 DNA: TGTGCCAGCAGTTCTCACCGGAACACTGAAGCTTTCTTT

D gene: TRBD1
J gene: TRBJ1-2
V gene: TRBV19
clone size: NA
CDR3 protein: CASSPKDSGQSYGYTF
CDR3 DNA: TGTGCCAGTAGTCCCAAAGATTCGGGACAGAGCTATGGCTACACCTTC

D gene: NA
J gene: TRBJ2-3
V gene: TRBV5-1
clone size: NA
CDR3 protein: CASSSTTRSTDTQYF
CDR3 DNA: TGCGCCAGCAGCTCAACGACAAGGTCAACAGATACGCAGTATTTT

D gene: NA
J gene: TRBJ2-7
V gene: TRBV2
clone size: few
CDR3 protein: CASNIEFSKGKQYF
CDR3 DNA: TGTGCCAGCAATATAGAGTTTAGTAAGGGTAAGCAGTACTTC

D gene: NA
J gene: TRBJ1-2
V gene: TRBV7-8
clone size: NA
CDR3 protein: CASSLGGGANYGYTF
CDR3 DNA: TGTGCCAGCAGCTTAGGGGGGGGAGCTAACTATGGCTACACCTTC

D gene: NA
J gene: TRBJ1-3
V gene: TRBV16
clone size: NA
CDR3 protein: CASSQQVTGNTIYF
CDR3 DNA: TGTGCCAGCAGCCAACAGGTCACTGGAAACACCATATATTTT

D gene: NA
J gene: TRBJ2-7
V gene: TRBV10-3
clone size: NA
CDR3 protein: CAISGRTSYEQYF
CDR3 DNA: TGTGCCATCTCGGGGCGTACCTCCTACGAGCAGTACTTC

D gene: NA
J gene: TRBJ1-1
V gene: TRBV7-2
clone size: few
CDR3 protein: CASSLAGMGTEAFF
CDR3 DNA: TGTGCCAGCAGCTTAGCCGGCATGGGGACTGAAGCTTTCTTT

D gene: NA
J gene: TRBJ1-1
V gene: TRBV5-6
clone size: NA
CDR3 protein: CASRLEIRSTEAFF
CDR3 DNA: TGTGCCAGCCGCTTGGAGATACGGTCCACTGAAGCTTTCTTT

D gene: NA
J gene: TRBJ2-2
V gene: TRBV3-1/TRBV3-2
clone size: NA
CDR3 protein: CASSHLGGHTGELFF
CDR3 DNA: TGTGCCAGCAGCCACCTCGGGGGGCACACCGGGGAGCTGTTTTTT

D gene: TRBD1
J gene: TRBJ1-4
V gene: TRBV7-9
clone size: NA
CDR3 protein: CASSPGTGPGKLFF
CDR3 DNA: TGTGCCAGCAGCCCAGGGACAGGCCCCGGGAAACTGTTTTTT

D gene: NA
J gene: TRBJ2-7
V gene: TRBV2
clone size: NA
CDR3 protein: CASSADRLSYEQYF
CDR3 DNA: TGTGCCAGCAGCGCCGACAGGCTTTCCTACGAGCAGTACTTC

D gene: TRBD1
J gene: TRBJ2-5
V gene: TRBV18
clone size: NA
CDR3 protein: CASSPIQGERETQYF
CDR3 DNA: TGTGCCAGCTCACCAATCCAGGGGGAACGAGAGACCCAGTACTTC

D gene: TRBD2
J gene: TRBJ2-1
V gene: TRBV10-3
clone size: NA
CDR3 protein: CAISEALVSGGFGNEQFF
CDR3 DNA: TGTGCCATCAGTGAGGCGCTAGTTAGCGGGGGGTTTGGCAATGAGCAGTTCTTC

D gene: NA
J gene: TRBJ2-5
V gene: TRBV20-1
clone size: NA
CDR3 protein: CSASGAGRTQETQYF
CDR3 DNA: TGCAGTGCTAGTGGCGCCGGACGGACCCAAGAGACCCAGTACTTC

D gene: TRBD2
J gene: TRBJ2-3
V gene: TRBV24-1
clone size: NA
CDR3 protein: CATSGLAGGTDTQYF
CDR3 DNA: TGTGCCACCAGTGGGCTAGCGGGGGGGACAGATACGCAGTATTTT

D gene: NA
J gene: TRBJ2-5
V gene: TRBV28
clone size: few
CDR3 protein: CASSFGLDAEETQYF
CDR3 DNA: TGTGCCAGCAGTTTCGGTCTGGATGCCGAAGAGACCCAGTACTTC

D gene: NA
J gene: TRBJ1-1
V gene: TRBV7-9
clone size: NA
CDR3 protein: CASSLFTANTEAFF
CDR3 DNA: TGTGCCAGCAGCTTATTTACAGCCAACACTGAAGCTTTCTTT

D gene: NA
J gene: TRBJ1-2
V gene: TRBV5-5
clone size: NA
CDR3 protein: CASRMTGANYGYTF
CDR3 DNA: TGTGCCAGCAGAATGACAGGAGCTAACTATGGCTACACCTTC

D gene: TRBD1
J gene: TRBJ2-1
V gene: TRBV2
clone size: NA
CDR3 protein: CASSPDRGAYNEQFF
CDR3 DNA: TGTGCCAGCAGCCCCGACAGGGGTGCCTACAATGAGCAGTTCTTC

D gene: NA
J gene: TRBJ2-7
V gene: TRBV12-3/TRBV12-4
clone size: NA
CDR3 protein: CASRGSLSYEQYF
CDR3 DNA: TGTGCCAGCAGGGGATCACTCTCCTACGAGCAGTACTTC

D gene: TRBD1
J gene: TRBJ2-5
V gene: TRBV29-1
clone size: NA
CDR3 protein: CSVAPGTGQGGTQYF
CDR3 DNA: TGCAGCGTCGCCCCGGGGACAGGGCAAGGGGGGACCCAGTACTTC

D gene: TRBD1
J gene: TRBJ1-6
V gene: TRBV5-4
clone size: once
CDR3 protein: CAISSGGAQNSPLHF
CDR3 DNA: TGTGCCATATCCTCAGGGGGCGCGCAGAATTCACCCCTCCACTTT

D gene: TRBD1
J gene: TRBJ1-1
V gene: TRBV2
clone size: few
CDR3 protein: CASRGQGDTEAFF
CDR3 DNA: TGTGCCAGCAGGGGACAGGGGGACACTGAAGCTTTCTTT

D gene: TRBD1
J gene: TRBJ1-1
V gene: TRBV11-3
clone size: NA
CDR3 protein: CASSSDRDTEAFF
CDR3 DNA: TGTGCCAGCAGCTCGGACAGGGACACTGAAGCTTTCTTT

D gene: NA
J gene: TRBJ1-2
V gene: TRBV5-1
clone size: NA
CDR3 protein: CASSLGGTNPSYGYTF
CDR3 DNA: TGCGCCAGCAGCTTGGGGGGCACTAACCCGAGCTATGGCTACACCTTC